This T cell receptor (beta chain) originates from a study of response to subunit inactivated influenza vaccine. TCRdb analysed the RT-PCR reads with MiXCR anew, one entry per CDR3 protein. The sample has about 620,000 distinct CDR3 sequences, roughly 12% seen once. This clonotype has just a few counts. Germline CDR1 is MGHDK and CDR2 is SYGVNS. Germline trimming cut 1 base from V and 8 bases from J; bases unmatched to any gene: 9. The CDR3 extends over 15 amino acids. This sample was shared with a second study, whose subject was T cells expressing NK-cell markers. That paper adds: 5'RACE template switching with UMIs generated TCR beta cDNA.

This rearrangement joins TRBV25-1 to TRBJ1-2; the match to TRBD1 covers 8 bases. The source is a man aged 45 to 65 who received an inactivated influenza vaccine. The specimen was PBMCs from blood, collected on the day of vaccination. The CDR3 nucleotides are TGTGCCAGCAGTGAATCAGGGGGCTCGTTTGGGGGCTACACCTTC. As protein: CASSESGGSFGGYTF.